This T cell receptor (beta chain) was found in a study of T cells in Graves' hyperthyroidism and ophthalmopathy. Orbital computed tomography and thyroid ultrasound, together with serum TRAb and thyroxine and clinical symptoms, were used for diagnoses. The source of the PBMCs was approximately 9.5 ml of fresh peripheral blood. With V trimmed by 5 bases and J by 3 bases, 9 bases remained unmatched. Germline CDR1 reads LNHNV; CDR2 reads YYDKDF (reference sequence). CDR3 size: 15 residues. Amplified TCR beta CDR3 regions derived from RNA transcripts. Using the HTBI primer set, a first-round RT-PCR was run on the TCR CDR3. In TCRdb, the multiplex PCR reads were re-called with MiXCR into one record per CDR3 protein. The sample consists of around 300,000 distinct CDR3 sequences, 20% to 25% of them appearing once.

Sequencing input: blood. V usage is TRBV15 and J usage is TRBJ2-7; 8 bases are a match to TRBD1. The TCR was taken from a man aged 25-45 years with Graves' ophthalmopathy. CDR3 DNA sequence: TGTGCCACCAGCGCCGGACGACAGGGGAGCTACGAGCAGTACTTC. Protein: CATSAGRQGSYEQYF.